The clone carrying this TCR beta chain occurred a few times. Its target is not known. Unique molecular identifiers were carried by the TCR beta cDNA libraries. TCRdb ran MiXCR on the PCR reads and lists one entry per CDR3 protein. The profile shows roughly 670,000 distinct CDR3 sequences, roughly three fifths of them singletons. This CDR3 has 14 residues. The V segment lost 6 bases and the J segment 8 bases; nucleotides outside the gene matches: 2. Germline V gene sequence: CDR1 LGHDT, CDR2 YNNKEL (reference sequence). The record originates from a study of post-analysis software for immune sequencing data. Whole-study context: Secondary progressive, relapsing-remitting and progressive-relapsing multiple sclerosis were among the included disease courses.

Study results and limitations: Significantly lower normalized Chao1 diversity was seen in multiple sclerosis patients than in controls. Strong co-clustering by F measure was seen for same-batch samples. Patients showed TRBV5-6, TRBV5-1 and TRBV20-1 among several TRBV segments more frequent than in controls.

The chain couples TRBV3-1 to TRBJ2-1; TRBD2 matches 15 bases. Material for sequencing was blood. This TCR came from a girl aged 2 to 9 with multiple sclerosis. This CDR3 is CASSWTSGGDEQFF. The CDR3 nucleotides read TGTGCCAGCAGTTGGACTAGCGGGGGGGATGAGCAGTTCTTC.